The clone carrying this T cell receptor beta chain occurred a few times. As yet, its antigen is unknown. The data are from a study of T-cell memory formation after mild COVID-19. Findings of the study overall: Later expanders leaned CD4+, whereas clones that contracted between day 15 and 85 were balanced CD4/CD8. Cross-reactive memory appears to have joined, as suggested by some responding clones showing up in pre-infection memory.

Using constant-segment primers, 5'RACE produced TCR alpha and TCR beta cDNA libraries carrying sample barcodes and UMIs. MiXCR, applied by TCRdb to the 5' RACE reads, yields one record per CDR3 protein. This repertoire shows hundreds of thousands of distinct CDR3 sequences, more than 20% found once; its top ten account for 10% to 15%. Trimming took 3 bases from V and 6 from J, leaving 8 bases between them. CDR1 is SEHNR and CDR2 is FQNEAQ in the germline V gene (reference sequence). The CDR3 has 12 residues. The sequenced material came from PBMCs or a T cell subset sorted from them (not recorded which). The origin of this receptor is an adult woman who had mild COVID-19 (a few samples of this study predate the infection). Cell type and time point are not known. The V gene is TRBV7-9, the J gene TRBJ1-2; no clear D gene. The CDR3 DNA sequence: TGTGCCAGCAGCTTCTTGTCCGATGGCTACACCTTC. Translated, it gives CASSFLSDGYTF.